These 22 T cell receptor beta chains were all obtained from the same sample, sequenced in a study of blood T cell repertoires in COVID-19 (dated by TCRdb to the early 2020s). The library was generated by the immunoSEQ multiplex PCR assay. TCRdb limited this immuneACCESS table to in-frame rearrangements with V and J called. A share of clones is missing; checked studies link under half to unresolved V genes, and the rest is unexplained. The sample table contains about 150,000 clones; only one count was recorded for approximately 83% of them. 2% to 2.5% of the sample comes from the top ten. Sequencing input: peripheral blood. All receptors come from a woman older than 75 with acute or convalescent COVID-19.

The chain has TRBV5-8 and TRBJ2-1; the match to TRBD2 covers 9 bases. CDR1 is SGHTS, CDR2 YDEGEE, per germline. J gave up 4 bases and V 4 bases, and 6 bases lay outside the gene matches. The CDR3 spans 15 residues. CDR3: CASSLGTSRYNEQFF. For the CDR3, the DNA is TGTGCCAGCAGCCTCGGGACTAGCAGATACAATGAGCAGTTCTTC.

The chain joins TRBV20-1 to TRBJ1-2; 7 bases line up with TRBD1. CDR1 is DFQATT and CDR2 is SNEGSKA in the germline V gene (reference sequence). This CDR3 is built from 11 residues. Trimming at V came to 5 bases and at J to 7 bases, leaving 4 bases not matched to a gene. For the CDR3, the DNA is TGCAGTGCTGGGACAGAAATTGGCTACACCTTC. Translated: CSAGTEIGYTF.

This chain joins TRBV3-1 (or the pseudogene TRBV3-2) and TRBJ1-2; the D gene is possibly TRBD1 (6 bases). The germline gives CDR1 LGHDT, CDR2 YNNKEL (reference sequence). The CDR3 covers 13 residues. The V gene lost 2 bases and the J gene lost 8 bases, with 12 bases spanning the gap. The chain's CDR3 is CASSQYQGSGYTF. The DNA of the CDR3 is TGTGCCAGCAGCCAATATCAGGGGAGCGGCTACACCTTC.

The genes are TRBV19 and TRBJ2-5; TRBD1 might be the D (5 bases). The ends were cut back, 3 bases at V and 5 bases at J, with 13 bases in the middle. Germline CDR1 reads LNHDA; CDR2 reads SQIVND (reference sequence). The length of the CDR3 is 14 residues. CDR3 loop: CASSIAQSGETQYF. Here the CDR3 DNA reads TGTGCCAGTAGTATTGCACAGTCAGGGGAGACCCAGTACTTC.

The gene calls are TRBV13 and TRBJ1-2; possibly TRBD1 for D (5 bases). Per germline, CDR1 PRHDT and CDR2 FYEKMQ (reference sequence). The V gene lost 3 bases and the J gene lost 5 bases, with 19 bases spanning the gap. The CDR3 sequence is 16 residues long. The CDR3 DNA is TGTGCCAGCAGCTTTCTGTGGCGACAGTACTCATATGGCTACACCTTC. This gives the protein CASSFLWRQYSYGYTF.

About this clone itself: Other nucleotide sequences in the sample specify the same CDR3. V and J are TRBV19 and TRBJ2-7, with 11 nucleotides matching TRBD2. The CDR3 extends over 12 amino acids. The trim removed 9 bases at V and 3 bases at J, leaving 1 base unmatched. The V gene's germline CDR1 is LNHDA and CDR2 SQIVND (reference sequence). In nucleotides, the CDR3 is TGTGCCAGCGGGACTAGCGGCTACGAGCAGTACTTC. Translation: CASGTSGYEQYF.

CDR3 protein: CASSVGGTDSKLFF. CDR3 DNA: TGTGCCAGCAGCGTAGGAGGGACAGACTCCAAACTGTTTTTT. V usage is TRBV9 and J usage is TRBJ1-4; 7 nucleotides align to TRBD1. Germline V lookup: CDR1 SGDLS, CDR2 YYNGEE. J lost 11 bases, V lost 0 bases, and 7 bases had no gene match. The CDR3 extends over 14 amino acids.

The rearrangement joins TRBV5-6 to TRBJ2-7, with 7 bases identical to TRBD1. The V segment lost 2 bases and the J segment 2 bases; nucleotides outside the gene matches: 4. The CDR3 covers 14 residues. Germline V gene sequence: CDR1 SGHDT, CDR2 YYEEEE. CDR3 coding DNA: TGTGCCAGCAGCTTCGACAGGGATACCTACGAGCAGTACTTC. Translated: CASSFDRDTYEQYF.

This chain links TRBV5-6 with TRBJ1-1; D is perhaps TRBD1 (5 bases). Trimming took off 2 bases at V and 1 base at J, with 9 bases between the two ends. The germline CDR1 and CDR2 sequences are SGHDT and YYEEEE. The CDR3 is 14 amino acids. The CDR3 region is CASSLGQRNTEAFF. CDR3 sequence (DNA): TGTGCCAGCAGCTTAGGACAAAGGAACACTGAAGCTTTCTTT. Based on the CDR3 plus reference TRBV5-6 and TRBJ1-1, the full variable domain is DAGVTQSPTHLIKTRGQQVTLRCSPKSGHDTVSWYQQALGQGPQFIFQYYEEEERQRGNFPDRFSGHQFPNYSSELNVNALLLGDSALYLCASSLGQRNTEAFFGQGTRLTVV.

The chain has TRBV6-5 and TRBJ1-5, with a possible D match to TRBD1 (5 bases). The V gene lost 0 bases and the J gene lost 9 bases, with 15 bases spanning the gap. Per the germline V gene, CDR1 is MNHEY and CDR2 is SVGAGI. This CDR3 has 15 residues. CDR3 nucleotide sequence: TGTGCCAGCAGTTACTCGAACGGTTTTGGGGCGCCCCAGCATTTT. Protein sequence: CASSYSNGFGAPQHF.

The V call is TRBV19, the J call TRBJ2-7, with D perhaps matching TRBD1 (6 bases). The CDR3 spans 15 residues. V gave up 1 base and J gave up 2 bases, with 12 bases separating them. Germline V CDR1 and CDR2: LNHDA, SQIVND (reference sequence). CDR3 DNA sequence: TGTGCCAGTAGTATAGCGGCAGGGGCGACCTACGAGCAGTACTTC. It codes for CASSIAAGATYEQYF. Based on the CDR3 plus reference TRBV19 and TRBJ2-7, the full variable domain is DGGITQSPKYLFRKEGQNVTLSCEQNLNHDAMYWYRQDPGQGLRLIYYSQIVNDFQKGDIAEGYSVSREKKESFPLTVTSAQKNPTAFYLCASSIAAGATYEQYFGPGTRLTVT.

This chain connects TRBV5-4 to TRBJ1-1; 9 positions agree with TRBD1. CDR1 is SGHNT and CDR2 is YYREEE in the germline V gene (reference sequence). V lost 4 bases and J lost 4; bases outside the gene matches: 2. This CDR3 contains 13 residues. CDR3 amino acids: CASSLQGATEAFF. The CDR3 DNA reads as TGTGCCAGCAGCCTACAGGGGGCCACTGAAGCTTTCTTT.

The gene calls are TRBV6-5 and TRBJ2-7; 13 bases map to TRBD2. V shed 5 bases and J 3 bases; nucleotides not matched to a gene: 4. Germline V gene sequence: CDR1 MNHEY, CDR2 SVGAGI. CDR3 length: 15 amino acids. The CDR3 bases are TGTGCCAGCAGTCCCCGGACTAGCGGGAGCTACGAGCAGTACTTC. Amino acids: CASSPRTSGSYEQYF.

The DNA of the CDR3 is TGTGCCAGCACCACGACAGGGGGCTACAATGAGCAGTTCTTC. Residues: CASTTTGGYNEQFF. The V call is TRBV6-6, the J call TRBJ2-1, with 9 bases aligning to TRBD1. Germline CDR1 and CDR2: MNHNY and SVGAGI (reference sequence). This CDR3 contains 14 residues. J gave up 3 bases and V 7 bases, and 4 bases lay outside the gene matches.

The chain couples TRBV3-1 (or the pseudogene TRBV3-2) to TRBJ2-5; the match to TRBD1 covers 9 bases. The V and J ends lost 4 bases and 4 bases, in that order; junction bases with no gene match: 10. CDR3 size: 16 residues. CDR1 is LGHDT and CDR2 is YNNKEL in the germline V gene (reference sequence). As DNA, the CDR3 is TGTGCCAGCAGCCCAGGGCACAGGGGGCTGGGAGAGACCCAGTACTTC. This codes for CASSPGHRGLGETQYF.

This clone was observed a single time. V gene TRBV9 combines with J gene TRBJ2-2; possible D gene TRBD1, 6 bases. Germline V CDR1 and CDR2: SGDLS, YYNGEE. This CDR3 is built from 14 residues. The V end was cut by 4 bases, the J end by 7 bases, with 14 bases between. The CDR3 region has the DNA TGTGCCAGCAGCCTTAGGGGGTTAGGCGGGGAGCTGTTTTTT. Translating it yields CASSLRGLGGELFF.

The chain links TRBV5-5 to TRBJ2-5; possibly TRBD1 for D (6 bases). V shed 4 bases and J shed 4 bases, with 11 bases lying between them. The CDR3 runs 13 residues. Germline CDR1 is SGHKS and CDR2 is YYEKEE (reference sequence). CDR3 amino acids: CASSPDSSETQYF. DNA of the CDR3: TGTGCCAGCAGCCCGGACAGTTCAGAGACCCAGTACTTC.

This chain links TRBV15 with TRBJ1-5, with 8 bases aligning to TRBD1. The CDR3 contains 15 residues. V was clipped by 4 bases and J by 4 bases; unmatched bases: 6. CDR1 LNHNV and CDR2 YYDKDF come from the germline V gene (reference sequence). The CDR3 DNA reads TGTGCCACCAGCACTATGACAGGGGCTAATCAGCCCCAGCATTTT. It is translated as CATSTMTGANQPQHF.

This clone has just one count. The rearrangement uses TRBV3-1 (or the pseudogene TRBV3-2) and TRBJ2-2; weak D call: TRBD2 (5 bases). Germline V gives CDR1 LGHDT, CDR2 YNNKEL (reference sequence). V gave up 5 bases and J gave up 0 bases, with 7 bases separating them. The CDR3 consists of 14 residues. CDR3 coding DNA: TGTGCCAGCAGCTTACTAGCGAACACCGGGGAGCTGTTTTTT. Amino acids: CASSLLANTGELFF.

This clone was counted only a few times. V gene TRBV19 combines with J gene TRBJ1-5, with 8 bases that match TRBD1. This CDR3 is built from 15 residues. V trimming: 6 bases; J trimming: 5 bases; junction bases outside the gene matches: 9. Per the germline V gene, CDR1 is LNHDA and CDR2 is SQIVND (reference sequence). CDR3 sequence: CASSQDRDSYQPQHF. Written as DNA, the CDR3 is TGTGCCAGTAGCCAGGACAGGGATTCGTATCAGCCCCAGCATTTT. The full variable domain, its missing parts supplied by reference TRBV19 and TRBJ1-5, is DGGITQSPKYLFRKEGQNVTLSCEQNLNHDAMYWYRQDPGQGLRLIYYSQIVNDFQKGDIAEGYSVSREKKESFPLTVTSAQKNPTAFYLCASSQDRDSYQPQHFGDGTRLSIL.

The V call is TRBV15, the J call TRBJ2-2, with D uncertain. Trimming stripped 0 bases from V and 6 bases from J, with 8 bases between. Germline V gives CDR1 LNHNV, CDR2 YYDKDF (reference sequence). The CDR3 has 14 amino acids. The DNA of the CDR3 is TGTGCCACCAGCAGAGAAGATGAGGCCGGGGAGCTGTTTTTT. Amino acids: CATSREDEAGELFF.

This clone was counted a few times. The V and J genes are TRBV27 and TRBJ1-2, with D unclear. The germline CDR1 and CDR2 sequences are MNHEY and SMNVEV (reference sequence). The CDR3 extends over 13 amino acids. V was trimmed by 3 bases and J by 6 bases, leaving 11 bases between them. The CDR3 here is CASSFTVRDGYTF. The CDR3 nucleotides are TGTGCCAGCAGTTTTACCGTGAGGGATGGCTACACCTTC.